The present TCR beta chain was sequenced within a study of blood T cells in healthy people across ages. Study-level points and caveats: Higher diversity and more naive CD4+ cells were features of long-lived donors, compared to aged donors.

The authors ran a second PCR of roughly 6 to 12 cycles using a sample-barcoded 5' primer and a J-beta primer mix. One entry per CDR3 protein, called by TCRdb with MiXCR from the 5' RACE reads. This sample has 380,000 or so distinct CDR3 sequences, with roughly half found just once. The ends lost 7 bases at V and 7 bases at J; junction bases unmatched: 12. Germline CDR1 and CDR2: MNHNY and SVGAGI (reference sequence). CDR3 size: 14 residues. In each sample, at least 7 million PBMCs were isolated. Turning to this clonotype: The target antigen is unknown.

The chain combines TRBV6-6 with TRBJ2-5; 7 positions agree with TRBD2. Sequencing was carried out using blood. The sequence derives from a man in his sixties in good health. In DNA, the CDR3 is TGTGCCAGCATCAACTGGGGGGGGATGGGGACCCAGTACTTC. Translating it yields CASINWGGMGTQYF.